This T cell receptor (beta chain) was found in a study of cytomegalovirus exposure and HLA in healthy donors. Overall study findings and caveats: Within an earlier analysis, most TCR beta V segments proved productive either about 90% or about 30% of the time.

The primer mix had 60 Vbeta and 13 Jbeta primers. The method was immunoSEQ multiplex PCR; TCRdb's version includes in-frame clones alone and lacks a portion of them. Counted here are about 130,000 clones, around 70% occurring once; the ten biggest clones make up roughly 1.6%. The CDR3 is 14 amino acids. CDR1 MNHEY and CDR2 SVGAGI come from the germline V gene. Between the trimmed V and J ends, which lost 7 bases and 4 bases, there was a span of 14 bases. Points on this clone: The antigen is not known.

This receptor was obtained from a man under 40 in good health and CMV-seropositive. This chain connects TRBV6-5 to TRBJ1-3, with D possibly being TRBD1 (6 bases). What was sequenced was PBMCs. The CDR3 nucleotides read TGTGCCAGCATGAGGGACATGAGGGGAAACACCATATATTTT. Protein sequence: CASMRDMRGNTIYF.